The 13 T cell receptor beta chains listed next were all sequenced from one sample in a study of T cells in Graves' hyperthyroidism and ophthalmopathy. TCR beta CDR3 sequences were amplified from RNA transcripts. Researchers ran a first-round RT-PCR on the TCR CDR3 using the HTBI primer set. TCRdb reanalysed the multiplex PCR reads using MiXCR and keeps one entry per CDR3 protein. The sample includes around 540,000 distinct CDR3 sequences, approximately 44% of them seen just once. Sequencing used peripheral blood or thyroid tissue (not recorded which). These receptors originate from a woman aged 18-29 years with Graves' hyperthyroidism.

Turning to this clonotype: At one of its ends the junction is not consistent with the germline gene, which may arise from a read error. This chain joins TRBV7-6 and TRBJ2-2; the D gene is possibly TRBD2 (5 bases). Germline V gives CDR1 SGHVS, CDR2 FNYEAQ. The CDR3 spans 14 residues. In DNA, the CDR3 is TGTGCCAGCAGGTGGACGGTGAACACCGGGGAGCTGGTTTTT. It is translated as CASRWTVNTGELVF.

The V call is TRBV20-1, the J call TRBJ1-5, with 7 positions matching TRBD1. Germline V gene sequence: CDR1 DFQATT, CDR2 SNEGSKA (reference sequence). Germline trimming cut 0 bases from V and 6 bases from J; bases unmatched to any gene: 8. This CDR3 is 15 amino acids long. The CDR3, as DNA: TGCAGTGCTAGAGATAGAGACAGGGAGGTTCAGCCCCAGCATTTT. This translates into CSARDRDREVQPQHF.

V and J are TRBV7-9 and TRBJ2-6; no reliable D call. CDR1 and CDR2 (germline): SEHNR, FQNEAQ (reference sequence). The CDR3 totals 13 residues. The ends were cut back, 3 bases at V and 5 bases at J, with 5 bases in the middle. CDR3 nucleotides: TGTGCCAGCAGCTTGTCGCGGGCCAACGTCCTGACTTTC. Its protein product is CASSLSRANVLTF.

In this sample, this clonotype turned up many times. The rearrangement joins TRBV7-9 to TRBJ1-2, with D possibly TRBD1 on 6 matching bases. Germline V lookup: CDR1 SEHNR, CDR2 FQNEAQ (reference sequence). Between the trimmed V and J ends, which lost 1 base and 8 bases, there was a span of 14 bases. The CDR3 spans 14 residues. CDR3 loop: CASSLGAGAVGYTF. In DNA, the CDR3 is TGTGCCAGCAGCTTAGGGGCGGGGGCAGTCGGCTACACCTTC.

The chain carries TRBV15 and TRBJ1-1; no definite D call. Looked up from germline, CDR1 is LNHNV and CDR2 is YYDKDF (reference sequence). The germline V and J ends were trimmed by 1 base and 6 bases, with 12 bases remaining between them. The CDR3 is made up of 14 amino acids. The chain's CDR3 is CATSRGTVLSEAFF. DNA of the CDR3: TGTGCCACCAGCAGAGGGACGGTGCTCTCTGAAGCTTTCTTT.

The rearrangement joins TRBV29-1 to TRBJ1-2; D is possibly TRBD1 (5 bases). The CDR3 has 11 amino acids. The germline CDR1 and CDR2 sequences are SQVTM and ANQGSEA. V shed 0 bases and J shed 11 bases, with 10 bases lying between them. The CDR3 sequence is CSVEDRDRYTF. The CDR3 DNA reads TGCAGCGTTGAAGATCGGGACCGGTACACCTTC.

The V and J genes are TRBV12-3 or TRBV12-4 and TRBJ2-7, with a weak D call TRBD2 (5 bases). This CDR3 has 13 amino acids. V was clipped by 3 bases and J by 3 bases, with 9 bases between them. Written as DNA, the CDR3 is TGTGCCAGCAGTTTTGGGAGAATCTACGAGCAGTACTTC. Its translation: CASSFGRIYEQYF.

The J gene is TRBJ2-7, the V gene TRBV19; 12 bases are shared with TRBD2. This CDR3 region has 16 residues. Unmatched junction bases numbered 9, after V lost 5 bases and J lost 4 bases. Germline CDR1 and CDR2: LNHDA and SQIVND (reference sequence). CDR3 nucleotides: TGTGCCAGTAGTTCCCTAGGACTAGCGGGAATGTACGAGCAGTACTTC. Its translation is CASSSLGLAGMYEQYF. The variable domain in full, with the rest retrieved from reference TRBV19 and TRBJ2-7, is DGGITQSPKYLFRKEGQNVTLSCEQNLNHDAMYWYRQDPGQGLRLIYYSQIVNDFQKGDIAEGYSVSREKKESFPLTVTSAQKNPTAFYLCASSSLGLAGMYEQYFGPGTRLTVT.

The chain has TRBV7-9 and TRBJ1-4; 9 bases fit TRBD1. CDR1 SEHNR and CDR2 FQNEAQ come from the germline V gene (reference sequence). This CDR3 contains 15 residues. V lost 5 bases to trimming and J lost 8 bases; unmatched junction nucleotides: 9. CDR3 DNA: TGTGCCAGCAGCCCGTGGGACAGGGAGAAAGAAAAACTGTTTTTT. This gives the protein CASSPWDREKEKLFF.

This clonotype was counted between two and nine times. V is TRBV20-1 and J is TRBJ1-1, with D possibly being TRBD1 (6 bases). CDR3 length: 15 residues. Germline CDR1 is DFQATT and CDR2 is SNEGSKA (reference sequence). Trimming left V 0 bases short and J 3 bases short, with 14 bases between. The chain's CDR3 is CSARDRGQLYTEAFF. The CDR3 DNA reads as TGCAGTGCTAGAGATAGGGGACAACTGTACACTGAAGCTTTCTTT.

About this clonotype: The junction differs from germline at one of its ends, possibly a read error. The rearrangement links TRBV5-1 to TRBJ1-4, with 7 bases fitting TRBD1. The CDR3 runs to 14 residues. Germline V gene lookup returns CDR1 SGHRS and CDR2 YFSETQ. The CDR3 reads CASSLDRVGEKLFF. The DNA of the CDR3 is TGTGCCAGCAGCTTAGACAGGGTCGGAGAAAAACTGTTTTTT.

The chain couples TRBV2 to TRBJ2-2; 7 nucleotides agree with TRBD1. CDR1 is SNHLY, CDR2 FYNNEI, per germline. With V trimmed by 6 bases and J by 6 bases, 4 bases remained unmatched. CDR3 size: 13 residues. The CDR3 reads CASRDQGAGELFF. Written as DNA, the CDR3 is TGTGCCAGCAGGGACCAGGGGGCCGGGGAGCTGTTTTTT.

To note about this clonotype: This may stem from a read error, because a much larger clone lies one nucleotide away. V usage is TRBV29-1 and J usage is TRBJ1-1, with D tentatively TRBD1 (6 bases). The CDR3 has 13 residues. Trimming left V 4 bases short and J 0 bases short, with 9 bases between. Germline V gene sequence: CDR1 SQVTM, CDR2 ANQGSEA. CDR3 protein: CSVAGQMNTEAFF. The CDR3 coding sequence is TGCAGCGTTGCAGGACAGATGAACACTGAAGCTTTCTTT. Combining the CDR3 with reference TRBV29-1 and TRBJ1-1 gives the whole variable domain SAVISQKPSRDICQRGTSLTIQCQVDSQVTMMFWYRQQPGQSLTLIATANQGSEATYESGFVIDKFPISRPNLTFSTLTVSNMSPEDSSIYLCSVAGQMNTEAFFGQGTRLTVV.